Listed here are 21 T cell receptor beta chains from one sample, sequenced in a study of shared clonotypes between healthy human individuals. The protocol was immunoSEQ multiplex PCR, while the TCRdb copy is restricted to in-frame clones and leaves out a portion. The sample records nearly 2 million clones, approximately 95% being singletons. As defined, naive CD8 cells were CD45RO-negative and positively selected for CCR7, with terminally differentiated effector memory CD45RA+ cells excluded. The sequenced sample consisted of naive CD8+ T cells sorted from blood. Receptors originate from a man younger than 35 in good health.

The CDR3 sequence: CSVEQAGDEQFF. The CDR3 region has the DNA TGCAGCGTTGAACAGGCGGGGGATGAGCAGTTCTTC. V and J are TRBV29-1 and TRBJ2-1; 7 nucleotides align to TRBD2. Germline V gene data show CDR1 as SQVTM and CDR2 as ANQGSEA. This CDR3 has 12 amino acids. J was trimmed by 8 bases and V by 2 bases; bases with no gene match: 3.

Remarks on this clone: The same CDR3 can be traced to other DNA sequences in this sample. This chain links TRBV13 with TRBJ1-1; no reliable D call. Trimming removed 1 base from V and 0 bases from J, with 3 bases in between. The CDR3 extends over 13 amino acids. Germline CDR1 and CDR2: PRHDT and FYEKMQ (reference sequence). CDR3 sequence (DNA): TGTGCCAGCAGCTTAGTAGTGAACACTGAAGCTTTCTTT. It yields the protein CASSLVVNTEAFF.

The chain joins TRBV28 to TRBJ2-2; a possible D gene is TRBD2 (5 bases). The ends were cut back, 3 bases at V and 2 bases at J, with 7 bases in the middle. Germline V gives CDR1 MDHEN, CDR2 SYDVKM. The CDR3 is 14 residues long. CDR3 sequence: CASSFGLNTGELFF. In DNA form, the CDR3 reads TGTGCCAGCAGTTTCGGACTCAACACCGGGGAGCTGTTTTTT.

J is TRBJ2-3 and V is TRBV9; D is unclear. Germline V gives CDR1 SGDLS, CDR2 YYNGEE. CDR3 size: 13 residues. The V gene lost 0 bases and the J gene lost 6 bases, with 8 bases spanning the gap. This chain's CDR3 is CASSVADGDTQYF. The CDR3 nucleotides read TGTGCCAGCAGCGTAGCTGACGGGGATACGCAGTATTTT.

This rearrangement joins TRBV29-1 to TRBJ2-7; D is perhaps TRBD2 (6 bases). The germline gives CDR1 SQVTM, CDR2 ANQGSEA. The germline V and J ends were trimmed by 7 bases and 0 bases, with 13 bases remaining between them. This CDR3 contains 13 residues. The CDR3 is CSAQLRDSYEQYF. CDR3 nucleotide sequence: TGCAGCGCCCAACTGCGGGACTCCTACGAGCAGTACTTC.

V gene TRBV4-1 combines with J gene TRBJ2-3; a weak D match, TRBD2 (6 bases). CDR1 and CDR2 (germline): MGHRA, YSYEKL. The CDR3 covers 14 residues. The V gene lost 4 bases and the J gene lost 1 base, with 9 bases spanning the gap. The CDR3 sequence: CASSLASGTDTQYF. CDR3 coding DNA: TGCGCCAGCAGCCTGGCTAGCGGCACAGATACGCAGTATTTT.

The genes are TRBV6-5 and TRBJ1-1, with 8 bases fitting TRBD1. Germline assignment: CDR1 MNHEY and CDR2 SVGAGI. This CDR3 comprises 14 residues. V dropped 7 bases and J dropped 2; count of bases not matched to a gene: 6. This CDR3 reads CASKNGQGNTEAFF. The CDR3 DNA sequence: TGTGCCAGCAAAAATGGACAGGGAAACACTGAAGCTTTCTTT.

The rearrangement uses TRBV9 and TRBJ2-1; TRBD2 agrees at 7 bases. Germline-derived CDR1 and CDR2 are SGDLS and YYNGEE. The CDR3 is made up of 16 amino acids. After removal of 1 base from V and 7 bases from J, the junction contained 11 bases not matched to a gene. As DNA, the CDR3 is TGTGCCAGCAGCGTATTTGAGGGAGGGCCAAGTAATGAGCAGTTCTTC. The encoded protein is CASSVFEGGPSNEQFF.

The chain uses TRBV30 and TRBJ1-3, with D tentatively TRBD1 (5 bases). Per the germline V gene, CDR1 is GTSNPN and CDR2 is SVGIG (reference sequence). Trimming cost V 4 bases and J 0 bases, with 10 bases left between them. This CDR3 is 14 amino acids long. CDR3 loop: CAWNTGFSGNTIYF. CDR3 DNA: TGTGCCTGGAACACAGGTTTCTCTGGAAACACCATATATTTT.

The chain joins TRBV14 to TRBJ2-5; D unresolved. There are 13 residues in the CDR3. The germline V gene encodes CDR1 SGHDN and CDR2 FVKESK. V was cut by 3 bases and J by 5 bases, with 10 bases left in between. The CDR3 here is CASSQSLAETQYF. Written as DNA, the CDR3 is TGTGCCAGCAGCCAGTCTCTCGCGGAGACCCAGTACTTC.

The rearrangement uses TRBV29-1 and TRBJ1-2; D is ambiguous. Germline assignment: CDR1 SQVTM and CDR2 ANQGSEA. CDR3 length: 10 amino acids. The V end lost 4 bases, the J end lost 6 bases, and 6 bases lay between the germline ends. CDR3 DNA sequence: TGCAGCGTTGTAACAGATGGCTACACCTTC. Its protein product is CSVVTDGYTF.

J is TRBJ2-3 and V is TRBV6-5; D not certain. The CDR3 totals 11 residues. Trimming took off 3 bases at V and 10 bases at J, with 8 bases between the two ends. Per the germline V gene, CDR1 is MNHEY and CDR2 is SVGAGI. The chain's CDR3 is CASSYERAQYF. CDR3 nucleotide sequence: TGTGCCAGCAGTTATGAAAGGGCGCAGTATTTT.

The CDR3 protein is CASSFLGLSEQYF. In DNA, the CDR3 is TGTGCCAGCAGCTTCCTGGGTCTGAGCGAGCAGTACTTC. The chain uses TRBV7-9 and TRBJ2-7; D unclear. Trimming removed 3 bases from V and 6 bases from J, with 12 bases in between. CDR3 size: 13 residues. The germline gives CDR1 SEHNR, CDR2 FQNEAQ (reference sequence). The full variable domain, completed using reference TRBV7-9 and TRBJ2-7, is DTGVSQNPRHKITKRGQNVTFRCDPISEHNRLYWYRQTLGQGPEFLTYFQNEAQLEKSRLLSDRFSAERPKGSFSTLEIQRTEQGDSAMYLCASSFLGLSEQYFGPGTRLTVT.

This rearrangement joins TRBV30 to TRBJ1-1, with D unclear. Trimming took 5 bases from V and 3 from J, leaving 16 bases between them. The CDR3 length is 14 residues. Germline V lookup: CDR1 GTSNPN, CDR2 SVGIG (reference sequence). The CDR3 DNA reads as TGTGCCTGGCGGATCGGAAATGGGGACACTGAAGCTTTCTTT. Its protein is CAWRIGNGDTEAFF.

V usage is TRBV7-9 and J usage is TRBJ2-7; 8 nucleotides agree with TRBD1. The CDR3 runs to 12 residues. CDR1 SEHNR and CDR2 FQNEAQ come from the germline V gene (reference sequence). V lost 6 bases, J lost 3 bases, and 1 base stayed unmatched. This CDR3 reads CASRDRVYEQYF. The CDR3 nucleotides read TGTGCCAGCAGGGACAGGGTCTACGAGCAGTACTTC. Variable domain in full (rest from reference TRBV7-9 and TRBJ2-7): DTGVSQNPRHKITKRGQNVTFRCDPISEHNRLYWYRQTLGQGPEFLTYFQNEAQLEKSRLLSDRFSAERPKGSFSTLEIQRTEQGDSAMYLCASRDRVYEQYFGPGTRLTVT.

This sequence joins TRBV7-9 and TRBJ2-6, with unresolved D. The CDR3 length is 18 residues. The V gene's germline CDR1 is SEHNR and CDR2 FQNEAQ (reference sequence). The V gene lost 5 bases and the J gene lost 2 bases, with 19 bases spanning the gap. CDR3 sequence: CASSPLFGASAGANVLTF. CDR3 bases: TGTGCCAGCAGCCCCCTTTTTGGAGCTTCGGCTGGGGCCAACGTCCTGACTTTC. The variable domain in full, completed from reference TRBV7-9 and TRBJ2-6, reads DTGVSQNPRHKITKRGQNVTFRCDPISEHNRLYWYRQTLGQGPEFLTYFQNEAQLEKSRLLSDRFSAERPKGSFSTLEIQRTEQGDSAMYLCASSPLFGASAGANVLTFGAGSRLTVL.

CDR3 DNA: TGTGCCTGGAGTGAGGAAGAGGGACCCCTCCGCACTGCTTTCTTT. Translation: CAWSEEEGPLRTAFF. This sequence joins TRBV30 and TRBJ1-1; the D gene is possibly TRBD1 (5 bases). This CDR3 is built from 15 residues. The germline gives CDR1 GTSNPN, CDR2 SVGIG (reference sequence). Deletions cut 1 base from V and 11 bases from J, with 23 bases between. The full variable domain, in which reference TRBV30 and TRBJ1-1 provide the parts outside the CDR3, is SQTIHQWPATLVQPVGSPLSLECTVEGTSNPNLYWYRQAAGRGLQLLFYSVGIGQISSEVPQNLSASRPQDRQFILSSKKLLLSDSGFYLCAWSEEEGPLRTAFFGQGTRLTVV.

Comment on this clone: The same CDR3 can be traced to other DNA sequences in this sample. The chain has TRBV28 and TRBJ1-1, with D uncertain. The V end was cut by 3 bases, the J end by 7 bases, with 6 bases between. Germline assignment: CDR1 MDHEN and CDR2 SYDVKM. The CDR3 has 11 amino acids. CDR3 loop: CASSLLGEAFF. DNA for the CDR3: TGTGCCAGCAGTTTGTTAGGTGAAGCTTTCTTT. Together with reference TRBV28 and TRBJ1-1, the CDR3 gives the full variable domain: DVKVTQSSRYLVKRTGEKVFLECVQDMDHENMFWYRQDPGLGLRLIYFSYDVKMKEKGDIPEGYSVSREKKERFSLILESASTNQTSMYLCASSLLGEAFFGQGTRLTVV.

CDR3 sequence reads: CASSTPGSYGYTF. CDR3 bases: TGTGCCAGTAGTACCCCCGGCAGCTATGGCTACACCTTC. The chain carries TRBV19 and TRBJ1-2; D is unclear. Trimming left V 4 bases short and J 4 bases short, with 10 bases between. CDR3 length: 13 residues. CDR1 is LNHDA and CDR2 is SQIVND in the germline V gene (reference sequence).

With regard to this clone: Within the sample, other DNA sequences also encode this same CDR3. This sequence joins TRBV11-2 and TRBJ2-7, with TRBD1 matching 9 bases. The junction had 4 bases not matched to a gene; V was cut back by 0 bases and J by 4 bases. This CDR3 is 15 amino acids long. Germline V CDR1 and CDR2: SGHAT, FQNNGV. The CDR3 sequence is CASSLDLGQGYEQYF. Written as DNA, the CDR3 is TGTGCCAGCAGCTTAGATCTGGGACAGGGTTACGAGCAGTACTTC.

CDR3 protein: CASSLATPFSYNEQFF. CDR3 nucleotides: TGTGCCAGCAGTTTAGCAACACCGTTCTCCTACAATGAGCAGTTCTTC. The chain recombines TRBV27 with TRBJ2-1, with D hard to call. Germline V CDR1 and CDR2: MNHEY, SMNVEV (reference sequence). The CDR3 runs to 16 residues. V gave up 2 bases and J gave up 0 bases, with 11 bases separating them.